This T cell receptor (beta chain) appears in the sequencing data of a study of T-cell reconstitution after alpha-beta-depleted transplantation in children. Germline CDR1 and CDR2: DFQATT and SNEGSKA (reference sequence). The length of the CDR3 is 15 residues. The germline V and J ends were trimmed by 3 bases and 5 bases, with 16 bases remaining between them. As concerns this clonotype: A much larger clonotype is one base distant, so this may be a read error.

It was with unique molecular identifiers that the TCRbeta library was prepared. Using its own MiXCR run on the PCR reads, TCRdb lists one record per CDR3 protein. This table holds around 600,000 distinct CDR3 sequences, about 15% found once. The clonotype comes from a human donor who donated a stem cell graft to a child with acute myeloid leukemia. Sample: PBMCs from the stem cell graft donor, taken from the stem cell graft. The chain carries TRBV20-1 and TRBJ2-2; tentative D call: TRBD1 (6 bases). CDR3 DNA: TGCAGTGCTAGCGACTACAGGGTCGGAACCGGGGAGCTGTTTTTT. Translating it yields CSASDYRVGTGELFF.